What follows describes a single T cell receptor (beta chain). Its specificity is not known. Germline CDR1 reads ENHRY; CDR2 reads SYGVKD. V dropped 2 bases and J dropped 8 bases, with 18 bases sitting between them. The CDR3 has 15 residues. This sample is drawn from a study of CD8 T cells in Susac syndrome. Study overall: Patients with Susac syndrome were therapy-naive, taking corticosteroids, with some also receiving intravenous immunoglobulin, or taking intravenous immunoglobulin alone at the time their blood was drawn. The study, taken as a whole, reports: Expansion of clones was not seen in the CD4+ T cell repertoires of Susac syndrome.

Under recently defined diagnostic criteria, the patients with Susac syndrome qualified as having definite or probable disease. Reverse transcription of roughly 0.5 to 1 ug RNA was carried out with random hexamers. TCRdb re-analysed the immunoSEQ multiplex PCR reads in MiXCR, keeping a single row per CDR3 protein. This table has roughly 200,000 distinct CDR3 sequences, 85% to 95% appearing once. The sequencing input was CD4+ T cells from PBMCs. This clonotype originated in a human donor with Susac syndrome. The chain recombines TRBV10-3 with TRBJ1-2, with a weak D call TRBD1 (6 bases). CDR3 in DNA: TGTGCCATCAGTGAGAGGGGGAATCAGGGTAGAGGCTACACCTTC. It codes for CAISERGNQGRGYTF.